Following are 19 T cell receptor beta chains from one sample sequenced in a study of molecular identifiers for immune sequencing clone quantification. TCRdb reanalysed the PCR reads using MiXCR and keeps one entry per CDR3 protein. Of about 320,000 distinct CDR3 sequences in the sample, about a fifth were seen once. Source material: naive CD8+ T cells from blood, with Jurkat cell RNA spiked in. Indicated subset: FACS-sorted CD8+CD4-CCR7+CD45RA+ naive T cells. Every receptor here comes from a human donor in good health. Some libraries in this study had Jurkat cell RNA spiked in.

This clonotype has ten or more counts. V is TRBV7-9 and J is TRBJ1-3; D ambiguous. From germline, CDR1 is SEHNR and CDR2 FQNEAQ (reference sequence). With 4 bases removed from V and 6 bases from J, the gap between germline ends came to 10 bases. CDR3 length equals 13 residues. The CDR3 DNA is TGTGCCAGCAGCTCTGTCGGGGAAAACACCATATATTTT. Its translation is CASSSVGENTIYF.

This clonotype was counted many times. V usage is TRBV18 and J usage is TRBJ2-7, with 10 bases identical to TRBD1. Trimming cost V 3 bases and J 6 bases; bases outside gene matches: 8. This CDR3 contains 15 residues. Germline CDR1 KGHSH, CDR2 LQKENI. DNA for the CDR3: TGTGCCAGCTCACCTGCCGGGACAGGGGTAGGCGAGCAGTACTTC. Protein product: CASSPAGTGVGEQYF.

Regarding this clonotype: A much more abundant neighbour one base away suggests this may be a read error. The V call is TRBV28, the J call TRBJ2-7; D unresolved. Trimming shortened V by 6 bases and J by 6 bases, and 18 bases separated the two germline ends. The CDR3 has 14 residues. The germline gives CDR1 MDHEN, CDR2 SYDVKM. This CDR3 reads CASRVPEEHGEQYF. The CDR3 nucleotides are TGTGCCAGCAGAGTCCCCGAGGAGCACGGCGAGCAGTACTTC.

This clonotype was observed a few times. The chain couples TRBV20-1 to TRBJ1-1; TRBD1 matches 12 bases. The germline V gene encodes CDR1 DFQATT and CDR2 SNEGSKA (reference sequence). The CDR3 sequence is 14 residues long. V lost 2 bases, J lost 7 bases, and 5 bases stayed unmatched. This chain's CDR3 is CSARWDRGHGEAFF. The CDR3 DNA sequence: TGCAGTGCTAGATGGGACAGGGGGCACGGTGAAGCTTTCTTT.

On this clonotype itself: The germline gene is not matched at one end of the junction; a read error may be the cause. This rearrangement joins TRBV7-2 to TRBJ2-1; D is ambiguous. CDR1 and CDR2 from the germline V gene are SGHTA and FQGNSA. The CDR3 length is 13 residues. The CDR3 DNA follows: TGTGCCGGCAGCTCAAGCGCCTACAATGAGCGGTTCTTC. Protein product: CAGSSSAYNERFF.

This clonotype has ten or more counts. The chain employs TRBV15 and TRBJ2-5; the D gene could be TRBD1 or TRBD2 (5 bases each). Trimming removed 5 bases at V and 0 bases at J, with 10 bases between. The CDR3 spans 14 residues. Germline assignment: CDR1 LNHNV and CDR2 YYDKDF (reference sequence). The CDR3 region is CATSGRDDQETQYF. The CDR3 DNA reads as TGTGCCACCAGCGGCCGGGACGACCAAGAGACCCAGTACTTC. The whole variable domain, filled in from reference TRBV15 and TRBJ2-5, reads DAMVIQNPRYQVTQFGKPVTLSCSQTLNHNVMYWYQQKSSQAPKLLFHYYDKDFNNEADTPDNFQSRRPNTSFCFLDIRSPGLGDTAMYLCATSGRDDQETQYFGPGTRLLVL.

As to this clonotype: Germline and junction disagree at one end, which may indicate a read error. This rearrangement joins TRBV7-3 to TRBJ1-4; 7 bases agree with TRBD1. CDR1 is SGHTA and CDR2 is FQGTGA in the germline V gene. The CDR3 contains 16 residues. The CDR3 nucleotides read TGTGCCAGCAGTTCAGGACAGGCCGCAACTAATGAAAAACCGTTTTTT. It yields the protein CASSSGQAATNEKPFF. Variable domain in full (rest from reference TRBV7-3 and TRBJ1-4): GAGVSQTPSNKVTEKGKYVELRCDPISGHTALYWYRQSLGQGPEFLIYFQGTGAADDSGLPNDRFFAVRPEGSVSTLKIQRTERGDSAVYLCASSSGQAATNEKPFFGSGTQLSVL.

The CDR3 DNA sequence: TGTGCCAGCAGCCAAGAGGGGGGCATCGTGGGTGAGCAGTACTTC. Residues: CASSQEGGIVGEQYF. V usage is TRBV3-1 and J usage is TRBJ2-7, with D perhaps given as TRBD1 or TRBD2 (6 bases each). From germline, CDR1 is LGHDT and CDR2 YNNKEL (reference sequence). Trimming left V 0 bases short and J 7 bases short, with 16 bases between. The CDR3 runs 15 residues.

CDR3 residues: CASSGTNYEQYF. The CDR3 DNA follows: TGTGCCAGCAGCGGGACTAATTACGAGCAGTACTTC. The chain joins TRBV7-9 to TRBJ2-7; 7 nucleotides align to TRBD2. From germline, CDR1 is SEHNR and CDR2 FQNEAQ (reference sequence). CDR3 length equals 12 residues. V gave up 5 bases and J gave up 4 bases; unmatched junction bases: 2. Supplemented by reference TRBV7-9 and TRBJ2-7, the full variable domain reads DTGVSQNPRHKITKRGQNVTFRCDPISEHNRLYWYRQTLGQGPEFLTYFQNEAQLEKSRLLSDRFSAERPKGSFSTLEIQRTEQGDSAMYLCASSGTNYEQYFGPGTRLTVT.

This clonotype was observed many times. The rearrangement links TRBV4-3 to TRBJ2-7; a possible D gene is TRBD1 (6 bases). V lost 0 bases to trimming and J lost 3 bases, with 15 bases between them. This CDR3 is built from 16 residues. Germline CDR1 is LGHNA and CDR2 is YSLEER. CDR3 amino acids: CASSQDTTGPNYEQYF. CDR3 nucleotides: TGCGCCAGCAGCCAAGATACTACAGGGCCGAACTACGAGCAGTACTTC.

The table lists this clonotype with many counts. This chain connects TRBV28 to TRBJ2-4; 10 nucleotides agree with TRBD2. This CDR3 has 19 amino acids. The V segment lost 5 bases and the J segment 0 bases; nucleotides outside the gene matches: 13. CDR1 is MDHEN, CDR2 SYDVKM, per germline. The CDR3, as DNA: TGTGCCAGCAGTCCCATCCTAGCGGGAGCAGCCGTAGCCAAAAACATTCAGTACTTC. Protein product: CASSPILAGAAVAKNIQYF.

Details on this clonotype: A single base separates this from a much larger clone, so it may be a read error. This CDR3 reads CASSGDRETF. The DNA of the CDR3 is TGTGCCAGCAGCGGGGACAGGGAGACCTTC. The chain combines TRBV6-2 or TRBV6-3 with TRBJ1-2, with 9 bases matching TRBD1. Trimming cost V 6 bases and J 14 bases; bases outside gene matches: 4. Looked up from germline, CDR1 is MNHEY and CDR2 is SVGEGT. The CDR3 has 10 residues.

In its sample, this clonotype was seen a few times. The chain is built from TRBV6-5 and TRBJ2-3; D is possibly TRBD1 (6 bases). The CDR3 loop spans 16 amino acids. Trimming shortened V by 4 bases and J by 0 bases, and 14 bases separated the two germline ends. The germline V gene encodes CDR1 MNHEY and CDR2 SVGAGI. Here the CDR3 DNA reads TGTGCCAGCAGTTTTGACAGGACTTCTAGCACAGATACGCAGTATTTT. It translates to CASSFDRTSSTDTQYF.

With respect to this clonotype: A read error may be the cause here, since a much bigger clone is one base away. The V gene is TRBV28, the J gene TRBJ1-4; no clear D. The CDR3 runs to 16 residues. Trimming removed 4 bases at V and 1 base at J, with 13 bases between. Germline CDR1 MDHEN, CDR2 SYDVKM. CDR3 region: CASSSALDGTNEKLFF. CDR3 coding DNA: TGTGCCAGCAGTTCAGCCCTAGATGGAACTAATGAAAAACTGTTTTTT.

The table lists this clonotype with a few counts. CDR3 protein: CASSQDRGGYYEQYF. DNA of the CDR3: TGCGCCAGCAGCCAAGATAGAGGCGGATACTACGAGCAGTACTTC. This chain links TRBV4-3 with TRBJ2-7, with no clear D. CDR1 and CDR2 from the germline V gene are LGHNA and YSLEER. V was trimmed by 0 bases and J by 3 bases, leaving 12 bases between them. The CDR3 covers 15 residues.

This clonotype has ten or more counts. J is TRBJ1-6 and V is TRBV6-5; no clear D gene. Trimming cost V 0 bases and J 5 bases, with 11 bases left between them. Germline V gene lookup returns CDR1 MNHEY and CDR2 SVGAGI. CDR3 length equals 16 residues. The DNA for the CDR3 is TGTGCCAGCAGTTACTCGTATGCAGGCGATAATTCACCCCTCCACTTT. This codes for CASSYSYAGDNSPLHF.

On this clonotype: Here the CDR3 omits its conserved ending phenylalanine or tryptophan, so a read error is the likely source. The chain combines TRBV7-9 with TRBJ2-5; 9 bases match TRBD1. The CDR3 extends over 16 amino acids. Germline CDR1 reads SEHNR; CDR2 reads FQNEAQ (reference sequence). CDR3 sequence: CASSFFMTGGQGTQYL. CDR3 in DNA: TGTGCCAGCAGCTTCTTTATGACAGGGGGTCAAGGGACCCAGTACCTC.

This clonotype was counted ten times or more. V gene TRBV19 combines with J gene TRBJ1-5, with 8 bases matching TRBD1. The CDR3 totals 13 residues. Germline lookup yields CDR1 LNHDA and CDR2 SQIVND (reference sequence). Unmatched junction bases numbered 8, after V lost 10 bases and J lost 6 bases. The CDR3 DNA is TGTGCCACCACTACAGGGGGTAGTCAGCCCCAGCATTTT. Translating gives CATTTGGSQPQHF.

Details on this clonotype: One base away lies a much larger clone, so this may be a sequencing read error. V is TRBV13 and J is TRBJ1-4; no firm D call. Germline CDR1 and CDR2: PRHDT and FYEKMQ (reference sequence). Trimming took 4 bases from V and 0 from J, leaving 12 bases between them. The CDR3 has 16 residues. The CDR3 bases are TGTGCCAGCAGCTCGATACCAGCTACAACTAATGAAAAACTGTTTTTT. Amino acids: CASSSIPATTNEKLFF.